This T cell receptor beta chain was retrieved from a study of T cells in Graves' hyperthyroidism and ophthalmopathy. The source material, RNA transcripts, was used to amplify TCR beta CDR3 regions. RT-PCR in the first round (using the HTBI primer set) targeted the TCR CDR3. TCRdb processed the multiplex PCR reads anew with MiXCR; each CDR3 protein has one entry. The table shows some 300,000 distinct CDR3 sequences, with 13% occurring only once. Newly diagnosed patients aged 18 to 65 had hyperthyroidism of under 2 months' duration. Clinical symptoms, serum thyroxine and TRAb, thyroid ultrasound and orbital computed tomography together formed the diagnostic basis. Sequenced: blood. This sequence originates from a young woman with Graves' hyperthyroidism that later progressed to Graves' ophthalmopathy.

As DNA, the CDR3 is TGTGCCTGGAGTCGACAGGGGTTTCAGCCCCAGCATTTT. Translating it yields CAWSRQGFQPQHF. The chain couples TRBV30 to TRBJ1-5; 8 bases fit TRBD1. CDR3 length: 13 amino acids. Germline CDR1 GTSNPN, CDR2 SVGIG (reference sequence). V trimming: 2 bases; J trimming: 6 bases; junction bases outside the gene matches: 3.